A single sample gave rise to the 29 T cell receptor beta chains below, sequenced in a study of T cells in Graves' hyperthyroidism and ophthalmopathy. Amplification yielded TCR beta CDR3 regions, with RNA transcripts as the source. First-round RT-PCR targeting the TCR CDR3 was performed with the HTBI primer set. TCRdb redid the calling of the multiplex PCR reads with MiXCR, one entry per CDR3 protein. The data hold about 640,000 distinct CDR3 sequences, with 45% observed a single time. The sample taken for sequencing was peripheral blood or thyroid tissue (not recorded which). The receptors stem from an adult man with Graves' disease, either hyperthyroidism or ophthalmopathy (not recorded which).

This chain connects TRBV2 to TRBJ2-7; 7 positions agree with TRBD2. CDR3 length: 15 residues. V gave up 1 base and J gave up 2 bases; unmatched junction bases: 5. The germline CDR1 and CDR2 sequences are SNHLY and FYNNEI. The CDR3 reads CASSEGSGGTYEQYF. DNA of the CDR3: TGTGCCAGCAGTGAAGGATCGGGAGGCACCTACGAGCAGTACTTC.

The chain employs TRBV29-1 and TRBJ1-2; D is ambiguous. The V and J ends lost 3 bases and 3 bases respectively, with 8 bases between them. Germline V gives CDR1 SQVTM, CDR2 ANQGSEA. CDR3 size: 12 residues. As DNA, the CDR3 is TGCAGCGTTGACACCGGGGACTATGGCTACACCTTC. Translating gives CSVDTGDYGYTF.

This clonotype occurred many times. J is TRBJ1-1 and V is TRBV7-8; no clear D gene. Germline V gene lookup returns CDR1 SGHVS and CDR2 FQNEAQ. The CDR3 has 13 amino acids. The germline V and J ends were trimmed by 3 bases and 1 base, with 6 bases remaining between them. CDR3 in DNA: TGTGCCAGCAGCTTTCGGGGGAACACTGAAGCTTTCTTT. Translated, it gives CASSFRGNTEAFF.

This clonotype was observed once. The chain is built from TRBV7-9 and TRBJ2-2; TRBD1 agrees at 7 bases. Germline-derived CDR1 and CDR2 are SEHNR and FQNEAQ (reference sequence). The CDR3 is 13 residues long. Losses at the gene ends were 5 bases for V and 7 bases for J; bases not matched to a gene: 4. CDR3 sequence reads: CASSRDSGGELFF. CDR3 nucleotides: TGTGCCAGCAGCCGGGACAGTGGCGGGGAGCTGTTTTTT.

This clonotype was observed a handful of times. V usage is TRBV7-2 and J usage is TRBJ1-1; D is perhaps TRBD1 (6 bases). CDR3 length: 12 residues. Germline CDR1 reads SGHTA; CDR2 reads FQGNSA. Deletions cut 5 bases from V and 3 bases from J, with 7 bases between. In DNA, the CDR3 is TGTGCCAGCAGCGAGGGGGACACTGAAGCTTTCTTT. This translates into CASSEGDTEAFF.

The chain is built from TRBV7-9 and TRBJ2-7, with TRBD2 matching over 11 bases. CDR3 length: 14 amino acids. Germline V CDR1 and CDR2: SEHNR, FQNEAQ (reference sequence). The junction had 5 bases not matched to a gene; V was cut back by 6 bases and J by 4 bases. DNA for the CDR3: TGTGCCAGCAGTTCTAGCGGGGGGTTTTACGAGCAGTACTTC. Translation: CASSSSGGFYEQYF.

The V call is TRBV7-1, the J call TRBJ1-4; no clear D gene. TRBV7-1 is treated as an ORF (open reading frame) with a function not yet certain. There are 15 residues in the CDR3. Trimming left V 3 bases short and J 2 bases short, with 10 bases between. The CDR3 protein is CASSSPGLTNEKLFF. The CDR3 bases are TGTGCCAGCAGCTCCCCGGGGTTGACTAATGAAAAACTGTTTTTT.

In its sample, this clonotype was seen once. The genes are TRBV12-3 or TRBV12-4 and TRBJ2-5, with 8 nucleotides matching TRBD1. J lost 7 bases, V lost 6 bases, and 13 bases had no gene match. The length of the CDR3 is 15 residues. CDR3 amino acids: CASSPVDQGAGTQYF. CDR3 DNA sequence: TGTGCCAGCAGCCCCGTGGACCAGGGGGCCGGGACCCAGTACTTC.

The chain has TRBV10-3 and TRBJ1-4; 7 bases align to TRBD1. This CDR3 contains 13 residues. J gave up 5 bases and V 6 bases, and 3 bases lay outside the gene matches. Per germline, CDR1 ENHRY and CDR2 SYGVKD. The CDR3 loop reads CAIRQGSNEKLFF. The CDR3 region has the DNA TGTGCCATCAGACAGGGGTCCAATGAAAAACTGTTTTTT.

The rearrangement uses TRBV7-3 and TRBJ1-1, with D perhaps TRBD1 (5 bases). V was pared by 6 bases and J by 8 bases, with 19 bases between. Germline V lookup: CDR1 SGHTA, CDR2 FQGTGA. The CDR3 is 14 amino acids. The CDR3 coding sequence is TGTGCCAGCAGTCCAACTTCGGCAGGGTGGGAAGCTTTCTTT. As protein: CASSPTSAGWEAFF.

The CDR3 sequence is CATSRDRSSGNTIYF. The CDR3 bases are TGTGCCACCAGCAGAGATCGGTCGTCTGGAAACACCATATATTTT. The gene calls are TRBV15 and TRBJ1-3; D gene ambiguous. The CDR3 extends over 15 amino acids. V lost 0 bases and J lost 1, with 7 bases in between. Germline CDR1 LNHNV, CDR2 YYDKDF (reference sequence). Variable domain in full (rest from reference TRBV15 and TRBJ1-3): DAMVIQNPRYQVTQFGKPVTLSCSQTLNHNVMYWYQQKSSQAPKLLFHYYDKDFNNEADTPDNFQSRRPNTSFCFLDIRSPGLGDTAMYLCATSRDRSSGNTIYFGEGSWLTVV.

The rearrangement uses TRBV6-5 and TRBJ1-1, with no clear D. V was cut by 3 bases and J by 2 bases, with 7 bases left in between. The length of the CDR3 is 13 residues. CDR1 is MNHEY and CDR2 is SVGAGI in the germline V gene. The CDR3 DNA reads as TGTGCCAGCAGTTATGGGATCAACACTGAAGCTTTCTTT. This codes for CASSYGINTEAFF.

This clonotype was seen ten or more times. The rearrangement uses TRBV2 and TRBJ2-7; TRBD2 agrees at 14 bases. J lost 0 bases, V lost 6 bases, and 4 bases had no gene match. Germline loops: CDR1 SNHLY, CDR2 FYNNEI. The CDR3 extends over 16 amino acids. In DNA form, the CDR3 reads TGTGCCAGCAGGGGACTAGCGGGAGACCACTCCTACGAGCAGTACTTC. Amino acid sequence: CASRGLAGDHSYEQYF.

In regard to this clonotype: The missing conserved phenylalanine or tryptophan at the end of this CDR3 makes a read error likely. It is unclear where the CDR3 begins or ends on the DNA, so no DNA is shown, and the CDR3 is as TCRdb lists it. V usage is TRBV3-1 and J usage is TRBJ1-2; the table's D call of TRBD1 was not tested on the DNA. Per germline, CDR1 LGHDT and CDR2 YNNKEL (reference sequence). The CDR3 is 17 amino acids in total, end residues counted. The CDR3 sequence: CASSHGTGAILTMATQS.

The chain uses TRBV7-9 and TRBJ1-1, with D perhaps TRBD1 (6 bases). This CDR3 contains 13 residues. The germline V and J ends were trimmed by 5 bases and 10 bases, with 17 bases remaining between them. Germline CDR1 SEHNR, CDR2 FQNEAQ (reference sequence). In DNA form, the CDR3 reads TGTGCCAGCAGCCCAGTCGGGACACTCGGAGCTTTCTTT. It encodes CASSPVGTLGAFF.

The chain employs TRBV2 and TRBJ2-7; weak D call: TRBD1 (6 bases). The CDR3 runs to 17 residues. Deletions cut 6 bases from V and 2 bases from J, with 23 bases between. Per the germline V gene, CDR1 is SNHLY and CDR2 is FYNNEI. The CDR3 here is CASSQVLATGRAYEQYF. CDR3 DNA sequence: TGTGCCAGCAGCCAAGTACTGGCGACAGGTCGGGCCTACGAGCAGTACTTC.

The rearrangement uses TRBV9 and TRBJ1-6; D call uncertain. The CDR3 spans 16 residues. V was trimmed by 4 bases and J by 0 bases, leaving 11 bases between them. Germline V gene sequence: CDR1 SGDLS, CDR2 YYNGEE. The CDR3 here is CASSPVGSSYNSPLHF. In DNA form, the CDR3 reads TGTGCCAGCAGCCCCGTCGGGAGCTCCTATAATTCACCCCTCCACTTT.

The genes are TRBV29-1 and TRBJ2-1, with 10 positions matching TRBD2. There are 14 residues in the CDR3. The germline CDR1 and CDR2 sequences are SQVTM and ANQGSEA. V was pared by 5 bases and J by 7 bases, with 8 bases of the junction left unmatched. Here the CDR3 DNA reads TGCAGCGTTTTCAGCGGGGGGGCGGGTAATGAGCAGTTCTTC. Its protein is CSVFSGGAGNEQFF.

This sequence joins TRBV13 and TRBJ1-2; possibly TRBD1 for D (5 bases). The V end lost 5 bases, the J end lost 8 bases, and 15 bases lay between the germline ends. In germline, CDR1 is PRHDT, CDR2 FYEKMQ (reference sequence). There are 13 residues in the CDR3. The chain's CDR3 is CASSLRGHTGYTF. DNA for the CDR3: TGTGCCAGCAGCCTTCGGGGCCATACGGGCTACACCTTC.

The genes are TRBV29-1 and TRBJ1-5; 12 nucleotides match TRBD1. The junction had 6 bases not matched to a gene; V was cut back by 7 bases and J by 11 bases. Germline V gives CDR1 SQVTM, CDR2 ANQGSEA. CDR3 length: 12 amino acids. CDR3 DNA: TGCAGCGGGGGACAGGGGGCGGAGACCCAGCATTTT. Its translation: CSGGQGAETQHF.

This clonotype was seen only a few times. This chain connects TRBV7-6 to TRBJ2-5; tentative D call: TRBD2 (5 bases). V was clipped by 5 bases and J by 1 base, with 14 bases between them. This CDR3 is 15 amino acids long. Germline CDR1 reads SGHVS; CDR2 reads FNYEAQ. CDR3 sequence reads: CASSPSWGAQETQYF. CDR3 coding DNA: TGTGCCAGCAGCCCGTCGTGGGGAGCCCAAGAGACCCAGTACTTC.

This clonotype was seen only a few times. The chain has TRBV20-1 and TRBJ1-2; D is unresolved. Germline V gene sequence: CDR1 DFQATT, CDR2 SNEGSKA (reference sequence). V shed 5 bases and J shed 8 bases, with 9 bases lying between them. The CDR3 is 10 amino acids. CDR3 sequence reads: CSAGSGGYTF. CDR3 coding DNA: TGCAGTGCTGGGAGTGGCGGCTACACCTTC.

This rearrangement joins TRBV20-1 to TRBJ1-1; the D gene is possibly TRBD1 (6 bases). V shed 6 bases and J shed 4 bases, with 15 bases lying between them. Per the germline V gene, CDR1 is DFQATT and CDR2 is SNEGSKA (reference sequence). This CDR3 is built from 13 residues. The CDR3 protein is CSAAGTMSTEAFF. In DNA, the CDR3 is TGCAGTGCCGCCGGGACAATGAGCACTGAAGCTTTCTTT.

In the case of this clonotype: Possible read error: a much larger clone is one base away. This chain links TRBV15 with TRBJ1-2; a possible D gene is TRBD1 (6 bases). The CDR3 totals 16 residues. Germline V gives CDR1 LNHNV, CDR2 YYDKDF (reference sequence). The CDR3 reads CATSRDRGPPHYGHTF. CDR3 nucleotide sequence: TGTGCCACCAGCAGAGACAGGGGCCCTCCCCACTATGGCCACACCTTC.

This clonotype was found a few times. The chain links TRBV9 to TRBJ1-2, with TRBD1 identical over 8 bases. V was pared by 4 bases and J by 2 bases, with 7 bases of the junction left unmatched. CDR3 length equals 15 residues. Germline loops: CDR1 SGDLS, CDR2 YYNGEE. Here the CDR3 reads CASSQLRDRNYGYTF. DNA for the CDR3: TGTGCCAGCAGCCAACTCCGGGACAGGAACTATGGCTACACCTTC.

The CDR3 nucleotides read TGTGCCATCACCGGGACAGGGGCTTCACCCCTCCACTTT. Protein: CAITGTGASPLHF. V gene TRBV10-3 combines with J gene TRBJ1-6; 10 bases align to TRBD1. The CDR3 totals 13 residues. CDR1 is ENHRY and CDR2 is SYGVKD in the germline V gene. V was clipped by 7 bases and J by 9 bases; unmatched bases: 3.

The CDR3 nucleotides read TGTGCCAGCAGGAGACGGACTATGAACACTGAAGCTTTCTTT. The encoded protein is CASRRRTMNTEAFF. The chain couples TRBV12-3 or TRBV12-4 to TRBJ1-1; D unclear. The CDR3 has 14 amino acids. V was trimmed by 6 bases and J by 0 bases, leaving 11 bases between them.

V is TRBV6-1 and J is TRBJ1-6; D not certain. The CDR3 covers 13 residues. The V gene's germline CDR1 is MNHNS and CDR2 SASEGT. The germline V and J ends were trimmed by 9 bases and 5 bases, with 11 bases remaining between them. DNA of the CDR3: TGTGCCAGTGGAGTGAAGGATAATTCACCCCTCCACTTT. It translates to CASGVKDNSPLHF.

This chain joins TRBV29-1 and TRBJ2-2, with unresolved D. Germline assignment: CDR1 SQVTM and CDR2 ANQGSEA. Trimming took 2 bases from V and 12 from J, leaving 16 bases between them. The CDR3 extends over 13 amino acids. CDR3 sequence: CSVERTTGGKLFF. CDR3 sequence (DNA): TGCAGCGTTGAACGGACGACGGGCGGAAAGCTGTTTTTT.